A selection of T cell receptor beta chains follows, all from one sample in a study of T cell responses to AZD1222 COVID-19 vaccine. Using immunoSEQ multiplex PCR, the repertoire was profiled, and TCRdb retains in-frame clones only, with some absent. The table lists about 150,000 clones, roughly 88% of them singletons, with approximately 5.9% in the top ten. The input for sequencing was peripheral blood, taken 28 days after the second AZD1222 dose. These receptor sequences come from an adult who received the AZD1222 COVID-19 vaccine. The CDR3 runs from the conserved cysteine through the conserved F or W. Fields, in order: clone size, J gene, V gene, D gene, CDR3 protein, CDR3 DNA. The D gene is left open where the match is weak. Size is omitted from some rows. Given values are once, few, many or a class for expanded clones.

>.|TRBJ2-3|TRBV4-1|.
CASSQDVSQGWPPDTQYF
TGCGCCAGCAGCCAAGACGTCTCGCAGGGGTGGCCCCCAGATACGCAGTATTTT
>.|TRBJ2-5|TRBV4-2|.
CASSQQGGHGDQYF
TGTGCCAGCAGCCAACAGGGGGGTCATGGGGACCAGTACTTC
>.|TRBJ2-2|TRBV28|.
CASSFTGGGTGELFF
TGTGCCAGCAGTTTTACGGGGGGCGGCACCGGGGAGCTGTTTTTT
>.|TRBJ2-1|TRBV6-5|.
CASRWGGYNEQFF
TGTGCCAGCAGGTGGGGTGGGTACAATGAGCAGTTCTTC
>once|TRBJ2-3|TRBV28|.
CASSFRGGSNTDTQYF
TGTGCCAGCAGTTTTAGGGGGGGATCAAACACAGATACGCAGTATTTT
>.|TRBJ2-1|TRBV7-8|TRBD1
CASSLGGTANSSSYNEQFF
TGTGCCAGCAGCTTAGGTGGGACAGCTAACTCTAGCTCCTACAATGAGCAGTTCTTC
>.|TRBJ2-7|TRBV27|.
CASSLRVAREQYF
TGTGCCAGCAGTTTAAGAGTCGCGCGCGAGCAGTACTTC
>few|TRBJ2-2|TRBV5-5|TRBD2
CASSPSSWTSTTGELFF
TGTGCCAGCAGCCCATCATCGTGGACTAGTACGACCGGGGAGCTGTTTTTT
>.|TRBJ1-2|TRBV28|.
CASSLQVVNFGYTF
TGTGCCAGCAGTTTGCAAGTGGTTAATTTTGGCTACACCTTC
>.|TRBJ1-2|TRBV7-2|.
CASSLDGNYGYTF
TGTGCCAGCAGCTTAGACGGAAACTATGGCTACACCTTC
>.|TRBJ2-1|TRBV12-3/TRBV12-4|TRBD1
CASQGDNNEQFF
TGTGCCAGCCAGGGGGATAACAATGAGCAGTTCTTC
>.|TRBJ1-4|TRBV21-1|.
CASSKVGRVTEKLFF
TGTGCCAGCAGCAAAGTCGGCAGGGTAACTGAAAAACTGTTTTTT
>.|TRBJ2-6|TRBV5-6|.
CASSGGHSGANVLTF
TGTGCCAGCAGCGGGGGGCACTCTGGGGCCAACGTCCTGACTTTC
>.|TRBJ1-3|TRBV7-9|.
CASSLVLGKGNTIYF
TGTGCCAGCAGCTTAGTTCTGGGTAAAGGGAACACCATATATTTT
>.|TRBJ2-3|TRBV13|TRBD2
CASSSTSGGFGVDTQYF
TGTGCCAGCAGCTCGACTAGCGGGGGCTTTGGGGTGGATACGCAGTATTTT
>.|TRBJ2-5|TRBV29-1|TRBD2
CSVGTSGRGETQYF
TGCAGCGTCGGGACTAGCGGGAGGGGAGAGACCCAGTACTTC
>.|TRBJ1-1|TRBV3-1/TRBV3-2|.
CASSQEGIGYTEAFF
TGTGCCAGCAGCCAAGAGGGTATAGGGTACACTGAAGCTTTCTTT
>.|TRBJ1-3|TRBV5-4|TRBD1
CASSQDRASGNTIYF
TGTGCCAGCAGCCAGGACAGGGCGTCTGGAAACACCATATATTTT
>.|TRBJ1-6|TRBV28|.
CASRYRDPLRNSPLHF
TGTGCCAGCAGATACCGGGACCCCTTAAGGAATTCACCCCTCCACTTT
>.|TRBJ2-3|TRBV6-4|.
CASSDETRGADTQYF
TGTGCCAGCAGTGATGAGACTAGAGGGGCAGATACGCAGTATTTT
>.|TRBJ1-2|TRBV6-1|.
CASSEAGAGNYGYTF
TGTGCCAGCAGTGAAGCGGGTGCGGGTAACTATGGCTACACCTTC
>.|TRBJ1-3|TRBV2|TRBD1
CASSLDRAGNTIYF
TGTGCCAGCAGTCTAGACAGGGCTGGAAACACCATATATTTT
>.|TRBJ2-3|TRBV29-1|TRBD1
CSVEPIQGFSDTQYF
TGCAGCGTTGAACCCATACAGGGGTTCTCTGATACGCAGTATTTT
>.|TRBJ1-6|TRBV3-1/TRBV3-2|.
CASSQDMTEDTLSYNSPLHF
TGTGCCAGCAGCCAAGATATGACAGAAGACACCCTCTCCTATAATTCACCCCTCCACTTT
>.|TRBJ1-2|TRBV4-3|TRBD1
CASSQVSDRAAGNYGYTF
TGCGCCAGCAGCCAAGTTTCGGACAGGGCGGCGGGTAACTATGGCTACACCTTC
>.|TRBJ1-4|TRBV12-3/TRBV12-4|.
CASVGGANEKLFF
TGTGCCAGCGTTGGGGGGGCTAATGAAAAACTGTTTTTT
>.|TRBJ2-5|TRBV9|.
CASSVGGIIQETQYF
TGTGCCAGCAGCGTAGGGGGAATCATCCAAGAGACCCAGTACTTC
>.|TRBJ1-2|TRBV28|.
CASRRGQTNYGYTF
TGTGCCAGCAGGAGAGGACAGACTAACTATGGCTACACCTTC